This T cell receptor (beta chain) was profiled in a study of shared clonotypes between healthy human individuals. The protocol was immunoSEQ multiplex PCR, while the TCRdb copy is restricted to in-frame clones and leaves out a portion. The sample consists of around 1.9 million clones, roughly 91% of them appearing once. Naive-designated CD8 cells lacked CD45RO, were positively enriched for CCR7, and omitted terminally differentiated effector memory CD45RA+ cells. In the case of this clone: Its antigen is not identified.

Overall study results and limits: In general, naive subsets displayed greater estimated richness than memory subsets did.

In germline, CDR1 is MGHRA, CDR2 YSYEKL. Unmatched junction bases numbered 9, after V lost 0 bases and J lost 3 bases. The CDR3 is 17 amino acids. V gene TRBV4-1 combines with J gene TRBJ1-2; 8 bases match TRBD1. The sequenced sample was naive CD8+ T cells from PBMCs. This clonotype originated in a man younger than 30 in good health. Some clones in this sample may be carry-over from other donors' samples. Here the CDR3 reads CASSQDTRGRVYYGYTF. CDR3 in DNA: TGCGCCAGCAGCCAAGATACCAGGGGGCGAGTCTACTATGGCTACACCTTC.